This entry describes one T cell receptor (beta chain). Its antigen has not been determined. No base-level quality is on record; no much larger clone is a single base apart. The cysteine opens and the phenylalanine closes a CDR3 of 14 amino acids. Left in the record is the CDR3 DNA by itself, 42 bases read in frame from the first base. V is pared back by 3 bases and J by 7 bases, with 15 bases lying between the germline termini. The germline V gene encodes CDR1 DFQATT and CDR2 SNEGSKA (reference sequence). The sample originates from a study of blood T cells in healthy people across ages (dated by TCRdb to the mid-2010s). Background for the entire study: Template switching captured roughly one uniquely barcoded TCR beta cDNA molecule per two T cells in model experiments. To track age-related changes in TCR beta repertoire diversity, the study relied on deep sequencing normalized with unique cDNA molecular identifiers. Four age groups were formed from the donors: young (average approximately 15 years), middle-aged (just under 40), aged (under 70) and long-lived (about 80). To avoid experimental bias, donors of different ages were spread randomly across the sequencing lanes. The study analyzed two additional independent replicas of 1 million unique cDNA reads from the same blood draw for two donors, one aged 18 to 29 and one aged 80 or older. General findings and caveats noted by the study authors: Bulk unsorted PBMC profiling prevented conclusive comparison of naive and antigen-experienced compartments. A strong correlation was found between observed TCR beta diversity and the percentage of naive T cells measured by flow cytometry. Estimates of total diversity based on one million sequenced T cells were considered lower bounds and underestimates. Because donor CMV infection status was unknown, age-related changes in expanded clonotypes were potentially confounded. As age increased, observed TCR beta diversity per million T cells dropped in a roughly linear way, and a significant reduction was already evident by age about 40. Compared with the aged group, the long-lived group had more naive CD4+ T cells, fewer expanded clones and increased TCR diversity, a pattern suggesting age selection.

The donors were roughly 39 Caucasian individuals from Russia, aged roughly 6 to 90 years, who were systemically healthy. Each donor gave 8 to 10 milliliters of peripheral blood, drawn into EDTA-treated Vacutainer tubes. PBMCs were isolated by Ficoll-Paque density-gradient centrifugation, with at least 7 million obtained per sample. Total RNA was extracted from PBMCs with Trizol reagent, with at least 5.5 micrograms obtained per sample. Naive CD45RAhigh/CD27high T cell percentages were measured by flow cytometry on a PBMC aliquot from every donor. The method was 5' RACE. The second PCR ran for about 6 to 12 cycles and used a J-beta primer mix along with a sample-barcoded 5' primer. A template-switch 5' adaptor carrying 12 random nucleotides introduced a unique molecular identifier onto each TCR beta cDNA molecule. At least 3 million CDR3-containing paired-end reads were obtained from each sample. All of the RNA was converted into first-strand cDNA using the Mint cDNA synthesis kit, with a TRBC-specific oligonucleotide serving as the primer. After uracil-DNA glycosylase treatment, a first 18-cycle PCR used universal primers M1SS and BC2_uni_R on all cDNA. For the original study's pipeline: Normalization of each sample was performed by random selection of 1 million high-quality reads, each carrying a distinct molecular identifier. Instead of being binned into consensus sequences, reads that shared molecular identifiers were thrown out. MiTCR, with a Q25 quality threshold and the strictest error-elimination algorithm, was used for CDR3 identification, clonotype clustering and error correction. A nonparametric unseen species model using Euler transformation provided a lower-bound estimate of total TCR beta diversity. The public reads were run again by TCRdb, first through fastp at Q25 and then through MiXCR, and only productive beta chains were kept. Records with the same CDR3 protein are collapsed into one entry carrying the most frequent genes and DNA. The V and J calls were not made by the authors but by TCRdb's processing. This sample is represented by roughly 1.9 million distinct CDR3 sequences; about two fifths of them were singletons. The ten largest clones add up to about 21% of the sample.

The receptor comes from a human donor in good health. The sample consisted of blood. This chain is built from TRBV20-1 and TRBJ1-4; TRBD1 is a possible D gene, resting on 6 matching bases. CDR3 reads: CSARILDRGEKLFF. The DNA is TGCAGTGCTAGGATTTTGGACAGAGGTGAAAAACTGTTTTTT.